These 6 T cell receptor beta chains were all obtained from the same sample, sequenced in a study of CD8 T cells in ankylosing spondylitis. MiXCR, applied by TCRdb to the 5' RACE reads, yields one record per CDR3 protein. The table shows about 240,000 distinct CDR3 sequences, with 7.5% to 9% occurring only once. Specimen: blood, either unsorted or a sorted T cell fraction (not recorded which). The receptors here all came from a male donor with ankylosing spondylitis or in good health (not recorded which).

This clonotype was picked up many times. This chain joins TRBV18 and TRBJ2-1; D is unresolved. CDR1 is KGHSH and CDR2 is LQKENI in the germline V gene. CDR3 size: 14 residues. V lost 0 bases and J 10 bases, leaving 13 bases between the germline ends. This CDR3 is CASSPPPRSWEQFF. In DNA, the CDR3 is TGTGCCAGCTCACCACCCCCCCGGTCGTGGGAGCAGTTCTTC.

This clonotype was recorded many times. The chain has TRBV20-1 and TRBJ2-1; 7 bases agree with TRBD2. Germline V gives CDR1 DFQATT, CDR2 SNEGSKA (reference sequence). Trimming took 0 bases from V and 8 from J; bases not matched to a gene: 7. This CDR3 is 14 amino acids long. In DNA, the CDR3 is TGCAGTGCTAGAGATCCCAGGCGGGAGTATGAGCAGTTCTTC. Translated, it gives CSARDPRREYEQFF.

Ten or more counts support this clonotype. A read error may produce the germline difference seen at one junction end. The chain links TRBV7-7 to TRBJ2-3; 8 bases fit TRBD2. Germline CDR1 is SSHAT and CDR2 is FNYEAQ (reference sequence). The CDR3 runs to 16 residues. In nucleotides, the CDR3 is TGTGCTAGCAGCTTAGGTGGGACTAGGACCCCAGATACGCAGTATTTT. Translation: CASSLGGTRTPDTQYF.

This clonotype showed up many times. The chain uses TRBV9 and TRBJ2-7; no firm D call. The CDR3 totals 13 residues. Germline V gene sequence: CDR1 SGDLS, CDR2 YYNGEE. Trimming shortened V by 3 bases and J by 4 bases, and 11 bases separated the two germline ends. This chain's CDR3 is CASSEDVGYEQYF. The CDR3 region has the DNA TGTGCCAGCAGCGAAGACGTGGGTTACGAGCAGTACTTC.

This clonotype has at least ten counts. The chain joins TRBV5-6 to TRBJ2-1; D may be TRBD1 or TRBD2 (5 bases each). The germline gives CDR1 SGHDT, CDR2 YYEEEE. The V end was cut by 2 bases, the J end by 8 bases, with 14 bases between. CDR3 size: 14 residues. CDR3: CASSFWGSGDEQFF. The CDR3 bases are TGTGCCAGCAGCTTTTGGGGGAGCGGAGATGAGCAGTTCTTC.

This clonotype showed up just a few times. The chain is built from TRBV5-1 and TRBJ2-1; the match to TRBD2 covers 9 bases. The V and J ends lost 2 bases and 6 bases, in that order; junction bases with no gene match: 18. There are 19 residues in the CDR3. Germline CDR1 reads SGHRS; CDR2 reads YFSETQ. The CDR3 sequence is CASSFPRGVREGSRNEQFF. The CDR3 DNA follows: TGCGCCAGCAGCTTCCCAAGGGGAGTGCGGGAGGGCTCCCGCAATGAGCAGTTCTTC.